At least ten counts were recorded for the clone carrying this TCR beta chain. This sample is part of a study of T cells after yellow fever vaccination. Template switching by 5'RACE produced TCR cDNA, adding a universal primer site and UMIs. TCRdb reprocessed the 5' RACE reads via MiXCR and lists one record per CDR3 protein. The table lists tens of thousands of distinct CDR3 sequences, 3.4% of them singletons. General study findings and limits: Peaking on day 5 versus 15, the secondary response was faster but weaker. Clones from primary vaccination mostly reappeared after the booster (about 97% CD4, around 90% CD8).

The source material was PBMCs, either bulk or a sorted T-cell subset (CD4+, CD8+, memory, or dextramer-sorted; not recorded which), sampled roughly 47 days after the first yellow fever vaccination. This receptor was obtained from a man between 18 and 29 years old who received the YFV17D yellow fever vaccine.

The DNA of the CDR3 is TGCAGTGCTACTCGCTCTAGGACTAGCGGGGGGGCGGAGACCCAGTACTTC. Amino acids: CSATRSRTSGGAETQYF. V gene TRBV20-1 combines with J gene TRBJ2-5; TRBD2 matches 15 bases. J lost 5 bases, V lost 4 bases, and 11 bases had no gene match. From germline, CDR1 is DFQATT and CDR2 SNEGSKA (reference sequence). This CDR3 region has 17 residues.